The next 25 T cell receptor beta chains were all read from a single sample in a study of shared clonotypes between healthy human individuals. The repertoire was sequenced with immunoSEQ multiplex PCR; TCRdb's copy has only in-frame clones and lacks some. Of about 1 million clones in the sample, about three quarters were seen once. The sample was memory CD4+ T cells sorted from blood. The subset denotes: CD45RA-negative fraction. All receptors derive from a man aged 18 to 29 in good health.

Notes on this clone: A much larger clone lies a single base off, so this may be a read error. V and J are TRBV30 and TRBJ1-1; possible D gene TRBD1, 6 bases. Germline CDR1 and CDR2: GTSNPN and SVGIG (reference sequence). The CDR3 contains 14 residues. CDR3 nucleotide sequence: TGTACCTGGAGTAGGGGCAGGGGAGGCACTGAAGCTTTCTTT. It yields the protein CTWSRGRGGTEAFF.

This clone was counted at least ten times. The genes are TRBV19 and TRBJ2-2; D ambiguous. V was cut by 10 bases and J by 1 base, with 13 bases left in between. The CDR3 consists of 14 residues. In germline, CDR1 is LNHDA, CDR2 SQIVND (reference sequence). The CDR3 DNA reads TGTGCCACTATGGCCAACAGGAACACCGGGGAGCTGTTTTTT. It yields the protein CATMANRNTGELFF.

With regard to this clone: The same CDR3 can be traced to other DNA sequences in this sample. V is TRBV5-6 and J is TRBJ2-5, with unresolved D. Germline CDR1 is SGHDT and CDR2 is YYEEEE. V was shortened by 0 bases and J by 2 bases, with 8 bases between the two germline ends. CDR3 size: 14 residues. CDR3 residues: CASSLDTWQETQYF. The DNA of the CDR3 is TGTGCCAGCAGCTTGGACACCTGGCAAGAGACCCAGTACTTC.

This clone was observed a handful of times. This chain connects TRBV11-2 to TRBJ1-1; maybe TRBD1 (6 bases). The V gene's germline CDR1 is SGHAT and CDR2 FQNNGV. The CDR3 is 13 residues long. The ends were cut back, 5 bases at V and 4 bases at J, with 11 bases in the middle. For the CDR3, the DNA is TGTGCCAGCAGCAACGGGGGGGCCACTGAAGCTTTCTTT. Its translation: CASSNGGATEAFF.

This chain links TRBV6-6 with TRBJ2-3, with TRBD1 matching 10 bases. CDR3 length: 15 residues. Germline V lookup: CDR1 MNHNY, CDR2 SVGAGI (reference sequence). With V trimmed by 5 bases and J by 5 bases, 7 bases remained unmatched. The CDR3 sequence is CASSQPGQGIDTQYF. The CDR3 region has the DNA TGTGCCAGCAGTCAACCGGGACAGGGGATAGATACGCAGTATTTT.

This chain connects TRBV7-2 to TRBJ2-4; TRBD1 might be the D (7 bases). This CDR3 is built from 13 residues. The germline V and J ends were trimmed by 5 bases and 7 bases, with 12 bases remaining between them. Germline loops: CDR1 SGHTA, CDR2 FQGNSA. CDR3 sequence reads: CASSLQGRNIQYF. For the CDR3, the DNA is TGTGCCAGCAGCCTACAGGGGAGGAACATTCAGTACTTC. The entire variable domain, with the rest obtained from reference TRBV7-2 and TRBJ2-4, is as follows: GAGVSQSPSNKVTEKGKDVELRCDPISGHTALYWYRQSLGQGLEFLIYFQGNSAPDKSGLPSDRFSAERTGGSVSTLTIQRTQQEDSAVYLCASSLQGRNIQYFGAGTRLSVL.

Remarks on this clone: At the DNA level, this CDR3 is encoded by other sequences in the same sample as well. V gene TRBV4-1 combines with J gene TRBJ1-5, with no clear D. The germline gives CDR1 MGHRA, CDR2 YSYEKL. Trimming took 0 bases from V and 4 from J, leaving 7 bases between them. This CDR3 contains 14 residues. CDR3 amino acids: CASSQESGNQPQHF. CDR3 coding DNA: TGCGCCAGCAGCCAAGAGAGTGGGAATCAGCCCCAGCATTTT.

This sequence joins TRBV19 and TRBJ2-3; TRBD1 agrees at 7 bases. The CDR3 covers 14 residues. Trimming at V came to 5 bases and at J to 6 bases, leaving 8 bases not matched to a gene. Germline CDR1 LNHDA, CDR2 SQIVND (reference sequence). The CDR3 DNA follows: TGTGCCAGTAGTGCTAACAGGGGTGGGGATACGCAGTATTTT. Translation gives CASSANRGGDTQYF. The whole variable domain, filled in from reference TRBV19 and TRBJ2-3, reads DGGITQSPKYLFRKEGQNVTLSCEQNLNHDAMYWYRQDPGQGLRLIYYSQIVNDFQKGDIAEGYSVSREKKESFPLTVTSAQKNPTAFYLCASSANRGGDTQYFGPGTRLTVL.

This clone was seen once. The V and J genes are TRBV7-2 and TRBJ2-1; TRBD1 matches at 8 bases. Trimming took 1 base from V and 8 from J; bases not matched to a gene: 4. Germline V gene data show CDR1 as SGHTA and CDR2 as FQGNSA. CDR3 length: 14 residues. The CDR3 bases are TGTGCCAGCAGCTTAGGGCAGGGGGCCCATGAGCAGTTCTTC. Its translation is CASSLGQGAHEQFF.

CDR3 in DNA: TGCGCCAGCAGCCCTACGGGGGCTAGCGGGAGCGCAGATACGCAGTATTTT. This encodes CASSPTGASGSADTQYF. This chain uses TRBV4-3 with TRBJ2-3; 10 bases fit TRBD2. The CDR3 sequence is 17 residues long. Trimming took 4 bases from V and 4 from J; bases not matched to a gene: 11. Germline V gene sequence: CDR1 LGHNA, CDR2 YSLEER.

With respect to this clone: An end of the junction does not agree with germline; a read error may underlie this. The J gene is TRBJ1-1, the V gene TRBV6-6, with 8 positions matching TRBD1. Germline V gene data show CDR1 as MNHNY and CDR2 as SVGAGI (reference sequence). The CDR3 totals 12 residues. The CDR3 coding sequence is TGTGCCAGCAGACCGAAGGGGACAGGCCGATACTTT. This encodes CASRPKGTGRYF.

The chain joins TRBV4-1 to TRBJ2-7; tentatively, D is TRBD2 (6 bases). The CDR3 spans 16 residues. V was trimmed by 4 bases and J by 0 bases, leaving 16 bases between them. Germline assignment: CDR1 MGHRA and CDR2 YSYEKL. The CDR3 region is CASSPGAGSHSYEQYF. The CDR3 DNA is TGCGCCAGCAGCCCCGGTGCGGGGTCACACTCCTACGAGCAGTACTTC.

The V gene is TRBV19, the J gene TRBJ2-3, with D unclear. CDR3 size: 18 residues. V lost 3 bases and J lost 0, with 19 bases in between. The germline V gene has CDR1 LNHDA and CDR2 SQIVND (reference sequence). DNA for the CDR3: TGTGCCAGTAGTATTGGGGTCCCGGGCGGCACCAGCACAGATACGCAGTATTTT. Translated, it gives CASSIGVPGGTSTDTQYF. The complete variable domain, with remaining parts taken from reference TRBV19 and TRBJ2-3, reads DGGITQSPKYLFRKEGQNVTLSCEQNLNHDAMYWYRQDPGQGLRLIYYSQIVNDFQKGDIAEGYSVSREKKESFPLTVTSAQKNPTAFYLCASSIGVPGGTSTDTQYFGPGTRLTVL.

The rearrangement joins TRBV28 to TRBJ1-3, with 9 positions matching TRBD1. The V segment lost 5 bases and the J segment 3 bases; nucleotides outside the gene matches: 8. This CDR3 is built from 16 residues. Germline V gene sequence: CDR1 MDHEN, CDR2 SYDVKM. The CDR3 nucleotides are TGTGCCAGCAGTCTCTCGGACAGGGGAGGTGGAAACACCATATATTTT. Translated, it gives CASSLSDRGGGNTIYF.

The V gene is TRBV7-2, the J gene TRBJ2-7; perhaps TRBD2 as D (5 bases). The CDR3 is 15 residues long. Germline CDR1 reads SGHTA; CDR2 reads FQGNSA. V was pared by 0 bases and J by 2 bases, with 11 bases between. The CDR3 nucleotides read TGTGCCAGCAGCTTAGCGCTAGCCCCCCCCTACGAGCAGTACTTC. Translating gives CASSLALAPPYEQYF.

The chain has TRBV6-1 and TRBJ1-3; D possibly corresponds to TRBD1 (5 bases). This CDR3 spans 15 amino acids. The germline V gene encodes CDR1 MNHNS and CDR2 SASEGT. Trimming removed 7 bases from V and 0 bases from J, with 13 bases in between. CDR3 DNA: TGTGCCAGCAAGACAGTGCCTAGCTCTGGAAACACCATATATTTT. This codes for CASKTVPSSGNTIYF.

The CDR3 protein is CASSSVGYTEAFF. CDR3 DNA: TGTGCCAGCAGTTCGGTGGGATACACTGAAGCTTTCTTT. The chain joins TRBV6-6 to TRBJ1-1; no clear D. The V end was cut by 4 bases, the J end by 3 bases, with 9 bases between. Germline V gives CDR1 MNHNY, CDR2 SVGAGI (reference sequence). The CDR3 extends over 13 amino acids.

This clone was detected a few times. CDR3 in DNA: TGTGCCAGCAAAGAGGGAAGCGGGGGGTTCGAGACCCAGTACTTC. Its translation: CASKEGSGGFETQYF. This chain uses TRBV11-2 with TRBJ2-5, with 9 bases lining up with TRBD2. Unmatched junction bases numbered 11, after V lost 7 bases and J lost 5 bases. This CDR3 has 15 residues. Germline CDR1 reads SGHAT; CDR2 reads FQNNGV.

The chain joins TRBV30 to TRBJ2-1; 12 positions agree with TRBD2. This CDR3 is 15 amino acids long. The germline V gene has CDR1 GTSNPN and CDR2 SVGIG (reference sequence). V shed 3 bases, J shed 9 bases, and the junction held 9 bases outside the gene matches. The CDR3, as DNA: TGTGCCTGGAGACTAGCGGGGGGCCCGCTAGGTGAGCAGTTCTTC. Protein product: CAWRLAGGPLGEQFF.

This chain connects TRBV5-5 to TRBJ2-1; TRBD1 might be the D (5 bases). V lost 4 bases to trimming and J lost 8 bases, with 16 bases between them. This CDR3 has 14 amino acids. Germline values: CDR1 SGHKS, CDR2 YYEKEE (reference sequence). The CDR3 DNA reads TGTGCCAGCAGCCTCGGGCCCAGGGTTCATGAGCAGTTCTTC. Encoded protein: CASSLGPRVHEQFF.

This clone was observed a handful of times. V gene TRBV7-2 combines with J gene TRBJ2-2; 12 nucleotides match TRBD2. Trimming took 5 bases from V and 6 from J; bases not matched to a gene: 7. This CDR3 spans 16 amino acids. Germline V gene sequence: CDR1 SGHTA, CDR2 FQGNSA. For the CDR3, the DNA is TGTGCCAGCAGCCCCCGACTAGCGGGAGCCCCCGGGGAGCTGTTTTTT. Translated, it gives CASSPRLAGAPGELFF.

This chain joins TRBV6-5 and TRBJ1-6; a possible D gene is TRBD1 (6 bases). Trimming took off 7 bases at V and 6 bases at J, with 10 bases between the two ends. The germline V gene encodes CDR1 MNHEY and CDR2 SVGAGI. The CDR3 extends over 13 amino acids. The CDR3 sequence: CASTDRSNSPLHF. CDR3 coding DNA: TGTGCCAGCACCGACAGGAGTAATTCACCCCTCCACTTT.

The J gene is TRBJ2-1, the V gene TRBV2; D ambiguous. V gave up 2 bases and J gave up 6 bases, with 8 bases separating them. Germline V gives CDR1 SNHLY, CDR2 FYNNEI. The CDR3 has 13 residues. CDR3 sequence reads: CASSESWLNEQFF. CDR3 DNA: TGTGCCAGCAGTGAAAGCTGGCTCAATGAGCAGTTCTTC.

In this sample, this clone turned up a few times. Other DNA sequences in the same sample also yield this CDR3. V gene TRBV10-2 combines with J gene TRBJ1-6; D gene unclear. This CDR3 is 12 amino acids long. Germline V gene data show CDR1 as WSHSY and CDR2 as SAAADI. The ends were cut back, 2 bases at V and 7 bases at J, with 3 bases in the middle. DNA for the CDR3: TGCGCCAGCAGTGAGGGGAATTCACCCCTCCACTTT. It is translated as CASSEGNSPLHF.

This clone turned up a few times. The chain joins TRBV2 to TRBJ2-5, with 7 bases fitting TRBD1. J lost 2 bases, V lost 3 bases, and 3 bases had no gene match. The CDR3 has 14 amino acids. Germline V gene data show CDR1 as SNHLY and CDR2 as FYNNEI. CDR3 in amino acids: CASSEGTAQETQYF. The DNA for the CDR3 is TGTGCCAGCAGTGAGGGGACAGCTCAAGAGACCCAGTACTTC.